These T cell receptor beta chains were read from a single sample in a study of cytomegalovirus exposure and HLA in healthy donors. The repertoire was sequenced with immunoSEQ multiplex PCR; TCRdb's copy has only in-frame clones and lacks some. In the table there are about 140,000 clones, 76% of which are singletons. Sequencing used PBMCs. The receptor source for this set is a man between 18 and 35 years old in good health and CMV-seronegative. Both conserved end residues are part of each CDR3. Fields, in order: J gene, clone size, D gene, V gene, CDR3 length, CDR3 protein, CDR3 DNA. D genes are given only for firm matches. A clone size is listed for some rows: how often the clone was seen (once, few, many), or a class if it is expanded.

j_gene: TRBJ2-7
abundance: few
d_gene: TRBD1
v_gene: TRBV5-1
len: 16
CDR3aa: CASSPSWTGGIHEQYF
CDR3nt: TGCGCCAGCAGCCCGAGTTGGACAGGGGGCATCCACGAGCAGTACTTC

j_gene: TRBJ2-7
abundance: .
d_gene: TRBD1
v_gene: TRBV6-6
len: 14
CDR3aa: CASSYGTGGYEQYF
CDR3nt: TGTGCCAGCAGTTACGGGACAGGGGGCTACGAGCAGTACTTC

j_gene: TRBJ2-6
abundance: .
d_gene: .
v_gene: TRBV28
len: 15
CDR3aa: CASSAEGTGANVLTF
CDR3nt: TGTGCCAGCAGTGCGGAGGGGACCGGGGCCAACGTCCTGACTTTC

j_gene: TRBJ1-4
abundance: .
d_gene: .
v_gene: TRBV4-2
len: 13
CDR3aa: CASRAGLNEKLFF
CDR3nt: TGTGCCAGCAGGGCAGGGTTAAATGAAAAACTGTTTTTT

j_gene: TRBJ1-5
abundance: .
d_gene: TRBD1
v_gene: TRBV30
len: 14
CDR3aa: CAWGTENSNQPQHF
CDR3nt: TGTGCCTGGGGGACAGAGAATAGCAATCAGCCCCAGCATTTT

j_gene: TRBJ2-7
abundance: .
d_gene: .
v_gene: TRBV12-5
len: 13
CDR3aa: CASGLVVGGEQYF
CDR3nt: TGTGCTAGTGGTTTGGTAGTGGGAGGCGAGCAGTACTTC

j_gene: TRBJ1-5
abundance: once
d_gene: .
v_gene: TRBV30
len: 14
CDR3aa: CAWSRSQHNQPQHF
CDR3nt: TGTGCCTGGAGTCGGTCACAGCACAATCAGCCCCAGCATTTT

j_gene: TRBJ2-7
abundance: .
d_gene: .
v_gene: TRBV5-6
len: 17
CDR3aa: CASSLYILRGASYEQYF
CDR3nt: TGTGCCAGCAGCTTGTATATTTTGCGGGGAGCATCCTACGAGCAGTACTTC

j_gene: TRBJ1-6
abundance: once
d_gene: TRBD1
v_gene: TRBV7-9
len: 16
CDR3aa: CASSFGTGQINSPLHF
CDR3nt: TGTGCCAGCAGCTTTGGTACGGGACAGATAAATTCACCCCTCCACTTT

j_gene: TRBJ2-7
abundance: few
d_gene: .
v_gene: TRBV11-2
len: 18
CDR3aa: CASSQTRVQTPIPYEQYF
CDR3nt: TGTGCCAGCAGTCAAACGCGGGTTCAAACCCCAATTCCCTACGAGCAGTACTTC

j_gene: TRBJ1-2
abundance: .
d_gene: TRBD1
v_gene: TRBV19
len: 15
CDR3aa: CASSILPGGDYGYTF
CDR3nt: TGTGCCAGTAGTATATTACCAGGGGGCGACTATGGCTACACCTTC

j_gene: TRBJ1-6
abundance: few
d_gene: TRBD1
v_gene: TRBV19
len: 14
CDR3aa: CASSNRDRNSPLHF
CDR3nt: TGTGCCAGTAGTAACCGGGACAGGAATTCACCCCTCCACTTT

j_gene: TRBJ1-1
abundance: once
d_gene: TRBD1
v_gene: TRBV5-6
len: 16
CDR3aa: CASTPRDRGLGTEAFF
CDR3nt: TGTGCCAGCACCCCAAGGGACAGGGGGTTAGGCACTGAAGCTTTCTTT

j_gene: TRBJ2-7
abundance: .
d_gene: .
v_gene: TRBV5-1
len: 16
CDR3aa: CASSLAGQGRWDEQYF
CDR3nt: TGCGCCAGCAGCTTGGCCGGGCAGGGAAGGTGGGACGAGCAGTACTTC

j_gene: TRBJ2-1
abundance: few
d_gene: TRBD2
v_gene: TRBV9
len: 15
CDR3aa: CASSVDSGRYNEQFF
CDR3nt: TGTGCCAGCAGCGTAGACAGCGGGAGGTACAATGAGCAGTTCTTC

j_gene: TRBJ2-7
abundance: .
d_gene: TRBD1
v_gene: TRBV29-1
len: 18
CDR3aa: CSVLNPGTGGPYPYEQYF
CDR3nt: TGCAGCGTTCTTAATCCCGGGACAGGGGGCCCCTATCCCTACGAGCAGTACTTC

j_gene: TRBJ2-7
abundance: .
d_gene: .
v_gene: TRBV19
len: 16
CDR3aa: CASSSTGLRKGYEQYF
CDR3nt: TGTGCCAGTAGTTCGACGGGACTCCGAAAGGGCTACGAGCAGTACTTC

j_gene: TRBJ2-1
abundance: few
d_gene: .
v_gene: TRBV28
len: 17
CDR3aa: CASSLSGIKGTYNEQFF
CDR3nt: TGTGCCAGCAGCCTTAGCGGCATAAAGGGTACCTACAATGAGCAGTTCTTC

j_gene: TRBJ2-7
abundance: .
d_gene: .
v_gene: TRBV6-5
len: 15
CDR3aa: CASSYSTSKIHEQYF
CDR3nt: TGTGCCAGCAGTTACTCGACTAGTAAAATCCACGAGCAGTACTTC

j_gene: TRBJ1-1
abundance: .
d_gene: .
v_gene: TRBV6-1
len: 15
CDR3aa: CASTRKGVFLTEAFF
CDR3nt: TGTGCCAGCACCCGAAAGGGGGTGTTTCTTACTGAAGCTTTCTTT

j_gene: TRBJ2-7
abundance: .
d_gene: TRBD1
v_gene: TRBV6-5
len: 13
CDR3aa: CASRGQGTYEQYF
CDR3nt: TGTGCCAGCAGAGGACAGGGGACCTACGAGCAGTACTTC

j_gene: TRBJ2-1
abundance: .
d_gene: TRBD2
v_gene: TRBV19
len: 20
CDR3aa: CASSTRRTSGGLIHRNEQFF
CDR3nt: TGTGCCAGTAGTACTCGTAGGACTAGCGGGGGCCTCATTCATAGGAATGAGCAGTTCTTC

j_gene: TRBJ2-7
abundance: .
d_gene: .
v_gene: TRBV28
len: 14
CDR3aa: CASSTQGPLYEQYF
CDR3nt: TGTGCCAGCAGTACTCAGGGGCCCCTCTACGAGCAGTACTTC